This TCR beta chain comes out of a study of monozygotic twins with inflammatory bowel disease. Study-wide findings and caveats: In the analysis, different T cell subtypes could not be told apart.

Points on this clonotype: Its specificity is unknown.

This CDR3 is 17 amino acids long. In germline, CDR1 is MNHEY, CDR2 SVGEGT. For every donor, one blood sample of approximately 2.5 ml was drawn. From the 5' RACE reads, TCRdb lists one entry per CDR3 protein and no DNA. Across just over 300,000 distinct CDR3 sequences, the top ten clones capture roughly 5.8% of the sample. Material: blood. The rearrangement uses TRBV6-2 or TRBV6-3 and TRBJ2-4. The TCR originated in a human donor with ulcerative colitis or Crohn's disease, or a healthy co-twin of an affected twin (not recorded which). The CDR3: CASSYSGSLGAKNIQYF.